These T cell receptor beta chains were read from a single sample in a study of blood T cell repertoires in COVID-19. This table comes from immunoSEQ multiplex PCR, and its TCRdb copy is limited to in-frame clones, with some not included. The table has 30,000 to 40,000 clones, 80% to 90% seen once. Sequencing used peripheral blood. The receptors derive from a woman of 80 years or more with active or convalescent COVID-19. Each CDR3 is given with its conserved first and last residue. Each record gives: V gene, CDR3 length, D gene, clone size, J gene, CDR3 DNA, CDR3 protein. A D gene is named only where the DNA matches it firmly. Clone size is stated in some rows and not others, as once, few, many or a class when expanded.

TRBV27	14	TRBD1	-	TRBJ1-1	TGTGCCAGCAGAAGACAGGGTATGAACACTGAAGCTTTCTTT	CASRRQGMNTEAFF
TRBV6-2/TRBV6-3	15	-	-	TRBJ1-1	TGTGCCAGCAGCCAAAGACGGGGGGGAGGCACTGAAGCTTTCTTT	CASSQRRGGGTEAFF
TRBV6-6	16	-	-	TRBJ2-6	TGTGCCAGCAGTTACCCGCAGGGCTCTGGGGCCAACGTCCTGACTTTC	CASSYPQGSGANVLTF
TRBV4-1	15	TRBD2	few	TRBJ2-1	TGCGCCAGCAGCCCGCGGACTAGCGGTTACAATGAGCAGTTCTTC	CASSPRTSGYNEQFF
TRBV28	14	-	-	TRBJ2-5	TGTGCCAGCAGTACGACAAACCCTGGGGAGACCCAGTACTTC	CASSTTNPGETQYF
TRBV9	15	-	once	TRBJ2-3	TGTGCCAGCAGCGTAGGGGGGGGCCGGGTAGATACGCAGTATTTT	CASSVGGGRVDTQYF
TRBV15	16	-	-	TRBJ2-2	TGTGCCACCAGCAGAGGTCGGGGAGGAGGCACCGGGGAGCTGTTTTTT	CATSRGRGGGTGELFF
TRBV3-1/TRBV3-2	13	-	-	TRBJ1-2	TGTGCCAGCAGCCCCTCGAGGGGGAAAGGCTACACCTTC	CASSPSRGKGYTF
TRBV11-3	20	TRBD1	-	TRBJ2-7	TGTGCCAGCAGCTTAGATTGGGGGGACAGGGGGCTTCGGACCCCCTACGAGCAGTACTTC	CASSLDWGDRGLRTPYEQYF
TRBV7-8	15	TRBD2	-	TRBJ2-3	TGTGCCAGCAGCTTAGACGGGGGGGCCGGAGATACGCAGTATTTT	CASSLDGGAGDTQYF
TRBV4-1	15	-	-	TRBJ2-2	TGCGCCAGCAGCCAGGGGACTGGATTCACCGGGGAGCTGTTTTTT	CASSQGTGFTGELFF
TRBV19	13	-	-	TRBJ2-7	TGTGCCAGTAGTATGCGGCCAACCTACGAGCAGTACTTC	CASSMRPTYEQYF
TRBV14	15	-	-	TRBJ2-7	TGTGCCAGCAGCCAAGACGTCAAACCGCGGGTCGAGCAGTACTTC	CASSQDVKPRVEQYF
TRBV20-1	15	TRBD1	-	TRBJ1-5	TGCAGTGCTAGTCGCGACAGGGGGATGGGTCAGCCCCAGCATTTT	CSASRDRGMGQPQHF
TRBV10-3	15	-	-	TRBJ1-4	TGTGCCATCAGTGACCGGGTAACAACTAATGAAAAACTGTTTTTT	CAISDRVTTNEKLFF
TRBV2	14	-	once	TRBJ2-1	TGTGCCAGCAGTGAAGGGGGCGGGGCGAATGAGCAGTTCTTC	CASSEGGGANEQFF
TRBV24-1	16	TRBD2	once	TRBJ2-5	TGTGCCACCAGTGATGGGTCTAGCGGGAGGGTGGAGACCCAGTACTTC	CATSDGSSGRVETQYF
TRBV7-2	11	-	-	TRBJ2-7	TGTGCCAGCAGCCCTTACTACGAGCAGTACTTC	CASSPYYEQYF
TRBV14	15	-	-	TRBJ2-7	TGTGCCAGCAGCGCCATTCTAGTGCGTCACCACGAGCAGTACTTC	CASSAILVRHHEQYF
TRBV5-1	14	-	-	TRBJ1-6	TGCGCCAGCAGCTTGGACAGCCGGAATTCACCCCTCCACTTT	CASSLDSRNSPLHF
TRBV10-3	13	TRBD1	-	TRBJ2-5	TGTGCCATCAGGGGGGACAGCCAAGAGACCCAGTACTTC	CAIRGDSQETQYF
TRBV21-1	16	-	-	TRBJ1-1	TGTGCCAGCAGCGTCCTACCGGGACAGGGGAGGGCTGAAGCTTTCTTT	CASSVLPGQGRAEAFF
TRBV3-1/TRBV3-2	13	-	-	TRBJ2-3	TGTGCCAGCAGCCAGAACATGGCCGATACGCAGTATTTT	CASSQNMADTQYF
TRBV4-3	16	-	few	TRBJ2-2	TGCGCCAGCAGCCAAGTACTAGGGCCGGGGGCCGGGGAGCTGTTTTTT	CASSQVLGPGAGELFF
TRBV11-3	12	TRBD2	-	TRBJ2-7	TGTGCCAGCAGCTCTCGGGGGGACGAGCAGTACTTC	CASSSRGDEQYF
TRBV10-3	18	-	-	TRBJ1-5	TGTGCCATCAGTGAGTCAGGGCAGGGGAAAGGGGCCCGTCAGCCCCAGCATTTT	CAISESGQGKGARQPQHF
TRBV29-1	13	-	-	TRBJ1-4	TGCAGCGTCGAGGTCAACCTGGGTGAAAAACTGTTTTTT	CSVEVNLGEKLFF
TRBV11-2	15	TRBD2	-	TRBJ2-5	TGTGCCAGCAGCTTAGTCGGGGGGGCGACTGAGACCCAGTACTTC	CASSLVGGATETQYF
TRBV3-1/TRBV3-2	17	TRBD2	-	TRBJ2-1	TGTGCCAGCAGCCGGACCCAAGCGGGAGGCTCCTACAATGAGCAGTTCTTC	CASSRTQAGGSYNEQFF
TRBV5-4	15	TRBD2	-	TRBJ2-3	TGTGCCAGCAGCAGGGGCGGGAGGAACACAGATACGCAGTATTTT	CASSRGGRNTDTQYF
TRBV7-9	14	-	-	TRBJ1-5	TGTGCCAGCAGCTTGGGCAGGAACAATCAGCCCCAGCATTTT	CASSLGRNNQPQHF
TRBV4-3	17	TRBD1	-	TRBJ1-4	TGCGCCAGCAGCCAAGATCTGGCGACAGGGGATAATGAAAAACTGTTTTTT	CASSQDLATGDNEKLFF
TRBV5-5	14	-	once	TRBJ1-6	TGTGCCAGCAGCTCGGGGACTGATAATTCACCCCTCCACTTT	CASSSGTDNSPLHF
TRBV7-8	13	-	once	TRBJ1-1	TGTGCCAGCAGCTTCCGGGAGGGGGTGAAAGCTTTCTTT	CASSFREGVKAFF
TRBV5-4	15	TRBD1	-	TRBJ2-7	TGTGCCAGCAGCCCGCGGACAGGGTTCTCCTACGAGCAGTACTTC	CASSPRTGFSYEQYF
TRBV4-2	15	TRBD2	-	TRBJ2-7	TGTGCCAGCAGCCGAGGGACTAGCGGTCCCTACGAGCAGTACTTC	CASSRGTSGPYEQYF
TRBV6-2/TRBV6-3	14	TRBD1	-	TRBJ1-5	TGTGCCAGCAGTTACGGAGGGGGCCTTCAGCCCCAGCATTTT	CASSYGGGLQPQHF
TRBV21-1	12	-	-	TRBJ2-1	TGTGCCAGCAGCAAGAAACCCGGGGGGCAGTTCTTC	CASSKKPGGQFF
TRBV3-1/TRBV3-2	16	TRBD1	-	TRBJ1-1	TGTGCCAGCAGCCGGACCACAGGGGGCTTCGGCACTGAAGCTTTCTTT	CASSRTTGGFGTEAFF
TRBV6-1	15	-	few	TRBJ1-5	TGTGCCAGCAGTGAAGGGGGGGAGATAGGTCAGCCCCAGCATTTT	CASSEGGEIGQPQHF
TRBV6-5	11	-	-	TRBJ1-4	TGTGCCAGCAAAAGAGGAGAAAAACTGTTTTTT	CASKRGEKLFF
TRBV15	14	TRBD1	-	TRBJ2-7	TGTGCCACCAGCAAAGGGGGCGGTTCCTACGAGCAGTACTTC	CATSKGGGSYEQYF
TRBV19	17	TRBD2	-	TRBJ2-5	TGTGCCTCCGCGGGGGCTAGCGGGAGTATGAAGGGTGAGACCCAGTACTTC	CASAGASGSMKGETQYF
TRBV19	15	TRBD2	few	TRBJ2-7	TGTGCCAGTAGTCCCTTTGTTGGGGGGGCCTACGAGCAGTACTTC	CASSPFVGGAYEQYF
TRBV11-3	15	-	-	TRBJ2-6	TGTGCCAGCACCTCTCGGGGGACTGGGGCCAACGTCCTGACTTTC	CASTSRGTGANVLTF